These T cell receptor beta chains were read from a single sample in a study of T cells after yellow fever vaccination. One entry per CDR3 protein, called by TCRdb with MiXCR from the 5' RACE reads. The sample contains hundreds of thousands of distinct CDR3 sequences, 13% of which appear only once. The sample consisted of PBMCs, taken on the day of the yellow fever booster vaccination. The receptors come from a man under 40 who received the YFV17D yellow fever vaccine. Each CDR3 is given with its conserved first and last residue. The order of the fields is J gene, clone size, CDR3 length, V gene, D gene, CDR3 protein, CDR3 DNA. The D gene is left open where the match is weak. Expanded clones are given a class, and other clones once, few, many or no size at all.

TRBJ1-1	-	15	TRBV27	-	CASSLWGYGNTEAFF	TGTGCCAGCAGTTTATGGGGGTATGGGAACACTGAAGCTTTCTTT
TRBJ2-5	-	14	TRBV19	-	CASNDRGRSETQYF	TGTGCCAGTAACGACCGGGGGCGGTCAGAGACCCAGTACTTC
TRBJ1-5	-	10	TRBV23-1	-	CASSQSEGDF	TGCGCCAGCAGTCAATCGGAAGGAGATTTT
TRBJ2-1	-	16	TRBV12-3/TRBV12-4	-	CASSPGGGGRGNEQFF	TGTGCCAGCAGCCCAGGTGGGGGCGGGAGAGGGAATGAGCAGTTCTTC
TRBJ2-3	few	15	TRBV5-6	-	CASSYRGGSTDTQYF	TGTGCCAGCAGCTACAGGGGGGGAAGCACAGATACGCAGTATTTT
TRBJ2-7	many	19	TRBV5-1	-	CASSPQARFSPLNSYEQYF	TGCGCCAGCAGCCCCCAGGCGCGCTTTTCACCTCTAAACTCCTACGAGCAGTACTTC
TRBJ2-1	-	16	TRBV6-2/TRBV6-3	-	CASSIRDFASYNEQFF	TGTGCCAGCAGTATCCGGGACTTTGCCTCCTACAATGAGCAGTTCTTC
TRBJ2-2	many	15	TRBV12-3/TRBV12-4	TRBD2	CASSLAGVDTGELFF	TGTGCCAGCAGCCTAGCGGGAGTGGACACCGGGGAGCTGTTTTTT
TRBJ2-2	many	15	TRBV6-5	-	CASSYTYRQNGELFF	TGTGCCAGCAGTTACACGTATCGACAGAACGGGGAGCTGTTTTTT
TRBJ2-4	few	17	TRBV4-3	TRBD2	CASSQGRLAGAKNIQYF	TGCGCCAGCAGCCAAGGTCGACTAGCGGGAGCCAAAAACATTCAGTACTTC
TRBJ2-2	-	15	TRBV19	-	CASSTPARDPGELFF	TGTGCCAGTAGTACCCCTGCCAGGGACCCCGGGGAGCTGTTTTTT
TRBJ2-5	-	10	TRBV20-1	-	CSAIEETQYF	TGCAGTGCTATAGAAGAGACCCAGTACTTC
TRBJ2-2	many	14	TRBV5-1	TRBD1	CASFPGQHTGELFF	TGCGCCAGCTTTCCGGGACAGCACACCGGGGAGCTGTTTTTT
TRBJ2-2	few	16	TRBV4-2	TRBD1	CASSLPGTGNTGELFF	TGTGCCAGCAGCCTCCCCGGGACAGGGAACACCGGGGAGCTGTTTTTT
TRBJ2-7	few	14	TRBV21-1	-	CASKYRDRAYEQYF	TGTGCCAGCAAATACCGGGACAGGGCCTACGAGCAGTACTTC
TRBJ2-3	-	16	TRBV7-8	-	CASSLAVWASTDTQYF	TGTGCCAGCAGCTTAGCCGTGTGGGCTAGCACAGATACGCAGTATTTT
TRBJ2-1	-	15	TRBV12-3/TRBV12-4	-	CASSSEIGSYNEQFF	TGTGCCAGCAGTTCAGAAATCGGGTCCTACAATGAGCAGTTCTTC
TRBJ2-7	few	14	TRBV7-2	-	CASSYGGQRYEQYF	TGTGCCAGCAGCTACGGGGGCCAAAGGTACGAGCAGTACTTC
TRBJ2-5	few	14	TRBV7-2	-	CASSLSTSLETQYF	TGTGCCAGCAGCTTGTCGACATCACTGGAGACCCAGTACTTC
TRBJ2-7	-	15	TRBV4-3	-	CASSQVLARFGEQYF	TGCGCCAGCAGCCAAGTCCTAGCGCGTTTTGGCGAGCAGTACTTC
TRBJ1-5	-	15	TRBV6-2/TRBV6-3	-	CASSYAGGSNQPQHF	TGTGCCAGCAGTTACGCGGGGGGGAGCAATCAGCCCCAGCATTTT
TRBJ2-1	few	15	TRBV5-4	TRBD2	CASSHQGGSYNEQFF	TGTGCCAGCAGCCACCAGGGAGGGTCCTACAATGAGCAGTTCTTC
TRBJ1-5	-	14	TRBV5-1	-	CASSLDGVGQPQHF	TGCGCCAGCAGCTTGGATGGGGTTGGTCAGCCCCAGCATTTT
TRBJ2-3	-	17	TRBV28	TRBD2	CASSSPSGRAFSDTQYF	TGTGCCAGCAGTAGTCCTAGCGGGAGGGCCTTCTCAGATACGCAGTATTTT
TRBJ2-1	few	13	TRBV20-1	-	CSARDTARNEQFF	TGCAGTGCTAGAGATACAGCCCGCAATGAGCAGTTCTTC
TRBJ1-3	few	12	TRBV7-9	-	CASSSQGDTIYF	TGTGCCAGCAGCTCCCAGGGAGACACCATATATTTT
TRBJ1-1	few	13	TRBV29-1	TRBD1	CSVNRGLYTEAFF	TGCAGCGTAAACAGGGGGCTCTACACTGAAGCTTTCTTT
TRBJ2-2	-	14	TRBV29-1	-	CSVEAGTNTGELFF	TGCAGCGTTGAAGCAGGGACGAACACCGGGGAGCTGTTTTTT
TRBJ1-1	-	12	TRBV29-1	-	CSARVGGAEAFF	TGCAGCGCTCGCGTGGGCGGCGCTGAAGCTTTCTTT
TRBJ1-3	few	13	TRBV30	TRBD1	CALTGGTGNTIYF	TGTGCCCTAACAGGGGGTACTGGAAACACCATATATTTT
TRBJ1-2	-	11	TRBV10-2	TRBD1	CASGTGYGYTF	TGCGCCAGCGGGACAGGGTATGGCTACACCTTC
TRBJ2-3	few	13	TRBV20-1	-	CSAKGGRTDTQYF	TGCAGTGCTAAGGGGGGGCGCACAGATACGCAGTATTTT
TRBJ2-2	-	16	TRBV3-1	-	CASSQVPSWNTGELFF	TGTGCCAGCAGCCAAGTACCTAGCTGGAACACCGGGGAGCTGTTTTTT
TRBJ2-1	-	14	TRBV28	TRBD1	CASSPGGQVNEQFF	TGTGCCAGCTCTCCCGGGGGACAGGTCAATGAGCAGTTCTTC
TRBJ2-1	-	14	TRBV12-3/TRBV12-4	-	CASSSTGQSNEQFF	TGTGCCAGCAGTTCGACCGGACAGTCCAATGAGCAGTTCTTC
TRBJ2-1	-	14	TRBV20-1	TRBD2	CSAAGTSGRNEQFF	TGCAGTGCAGCCGGGACTAGCGGGAGGAATGAGCAGTTCTTC
TRBJ2-2	few	15	TRBV5-1	-	CASSAGTKNTGELFF	TGCGCCAGCAGCGCCGGGACAAAAAACACCGGGGAGCTGTTTTTT
TRBJ2-2	few	17	TRBV7-2	TRBD1	CASSSGQGGEDTGELFF	TGTGCCAGCAGCTCGGGACAGGGGGGGGAGGACACCGGGGAGCTGTTTTTT
TRBJ1-2	-	12	TRBV5-1	-	CASSPSRSGYTF	TGCGCCAGCAGCCCTTCCCGGAGTGGCTACACCTTC
TRBJ2-5	-	15	TRBV7-2	-	CASSLDWGGQETQYF	TGTGCCAGCAGCTTAGATTGGGGCGGCCAAGAGACCCAGTACTTC
TRBJ1-6	once	14	TRBV5-1	-	CASSLGNGNSPLHF	TGCGCCAGCAGCTTGGGAAATGGAAATTCACCCCTCCACTTT
TRBJ2-3	few	13	TRBV29-1	-	CSVDSKRTDTQYF	TGCAGCGTTGATAGTAAACGCACAGATACGCAGTATTTT
TRBJ2-1	-	16	TRBV5-1	-	CASSLSTGPSEGEQFF	TGCGCCAGCAGCTTGTCGACAGGACCTTCGGAGGGTGAGCAGTTCTTC
TRBJ2-1	-	11	TRBV20-1	-	CSGQVRDEQFF	TGCAGTGGACAGGTCAGGGATGAGCAGTTCTTC
TRBJ1-4	few	14	TRBV21-1	-	CASSKDDRNEKLFF	TGTGCCAGCAGCAAAGACGACAGGAATGAAAAACTGTTTTTT
TRBJ2-3	few	15	TRBV10-1	TRBD2	CASSASGRATDTQYF	TGCGCCAGCAGCGCTAGCGGGAGGGCAACAGATACGCAGTATTTT
TRBJ2-5	few	16	TRBV6-4	-	CASRQRLRTVQETQYF	TGTGCCAGCAGACAACGCCTTCGGACGGTCCAAGAGACCCAGTACTTC
TRBJ2-1	few	17	TRBV5-4	TRBD2	CASSLDPLAGLYNEQFF	TGTGCCAGCAGCTTGGATCCTCTAGCGGGGCTTTACAATGAGCAGTTCTTC
TRBJ2-1	-	13	TRBV7-8	-	CASSHSRRNEQFF	TGTGCCAGCAGCCACAGCCGTCGGAATGAGCAGTTCTTC
TRBJ2-6	-	19	TRBV21-1	-	CASSLGRGASPVGANVLTF	TGTGCCAGCAGTCTCGGGCGGGGGGCGTCGCCCGTCGGGGCCAACGTCCTGACTTTC